The 12 T cell receptor beta chains presented below share a single source sample, sequenced in a study of cytomegalovirus exposure and HLA in healthy donors. TCRdb's copy holds only in-frame clones and misses some; the assay was immunoSEQ multiplex PCR. The sample gives 200,000 or so clones, 75% to 95% of which show up once; approximately 1.1% is in the top ten. The sample taken for sequencing was PBMCs. The receptors here all came from a woman aged 18-29 years in good health and CMV-seronegative.

This CDR3 reads CASSQGSGKDNEQFF. The CDR3 nucleotides are TGCGCCAGCAGCCAAGGCAGCGGGAAGGACAATGAGCAGTTCTTC. This chain joins TRBV4-1 and TRBJ2-1, with 7 bases fitting TRBD2. CDR3 length equals 15 residues. CDR1 is MGHRA and CDR2 is YSYEKL in the germline V gene. The V gene end was trimmed by 1 base and the J gene end by 5 bases; junction bases not matched to a gene: 5.

The rearrangement uses TRBV5-6 and TRBJ2-5; possibly TRBD2 for D (5 bases). The CDR3 is 13 residues long. The germline CDR1 and CDR2 sequences are SGHDT and YYEEEE. V was trimmed by 2 bases and J by 5 bases, leaving 10 bases between them. The CDR3 DNA is TGTGCCAGCAGCTTAATACGAGGGGAGACCCAGTACTTC. This sequence encodes CASSLIRGETQYF.

This chain connects TRBV27 to TRBJ1-1, with a weak D call TRBD1 (5 bases). CDR1 MNHEY and CDR2 SMNVEV come from the germline V gene (reference sequence). The CDR3 contains 14 residues. V dropped 5 bases and J dropped 0 bases, with 10 bases sitting between them. DNA for the CDR3: TGTGCCAGCAGTCGGGGGTTAATGAACACTGAAGCTTTCTTT. Residues: CASSRGLMNTEAFF.

This chain joins TRBV5-6 and TRBJ2-6; D is perhaps TRBD2 (6 bases). There are 18 residues in the CDR3. The germline V and J ends were trimmed by 0 bases and 2 bases, with 15 bases remaining between them. CDR1 is SGHDT and CDR2 is YYEEEE in the germline V gene. CDR3 sequence (DNA): TGTGCCAGCAGCTTGGTCCCTCAGGGACTGACTGGGGCCAACGTCCTGACTTTC. It yields the protein CASSLVPQGLTGANVLTF.

In this sample, this clone turned up once. This rearrangement joins TRBV2 to TRBJ1-1, with TRBD1 as a possible D gene (6 bases). The CDR3 covers 14 residues. Per germline, CDR1 SNHLY and CDR2 FYNNEI. Deletions cut 3 bases from V and 0 bases from J, with 8 bases between. The CDR3 DNA reads TGTGCCAGCAGTGACGACAGGATGAACACTGAAGCTTTCTTT. Protein product: CASSDDRMNTEAFF.

The chain is built from TRBV28 and TRBJ1-2, with a tentative D call TRBD1 (5 bases). V gave up 5 bases and J gave up 3 bases, with 10 bases separating them. The CDR3 loop spans 13 amino acids. Germline V CDR1 and CDR2: MDHEN, SYDVKM. The CDR3 sequence is CASSPGPYYGYTF. Here the CDR3 DNA reads TGTGCCAGCAGTCCAGGGCCCTACTATGGCTACACCTTC.

This chain links TRBV7-6 with TRBJ2-7, with a possible D match to TRBD2 (5 bases). CDR3 size: 13 residues. V was cut by 4 bases and J by 7 bases, with 14 bases left in between. Per the germline V gene, CDR1 is SGHVS and CDR2 is FNYEAQ. Here the CDR3 reads CASSSTGEGEQYF. As DNA, the CDR3 is TGTGCCAGCAGCTCGACCGGAGAGGGAGAGCAGTACTTC.

The rearrangement links TRBV19 to TRBJ2-7; 12 bases fit TRBD2. V dropped 3 bases and J dropped 5; count of bases not matched to a gene: 5. Germline CDR1 and CDR2: LNHDA and SQIVND (reference sequence). This CDR3 is 15 amino acids long. The CDR3 DNA reads TGTGCCAGTAGTATCGGACTAGCGGGGTCTGACGAGCAGTACTTC. It is translated as CASSIGLAGSDEQYF.

On this clone: Other DNA sequences in the same sample also yield this CDR3. The J gene is TRBJ1-1, the V gene TRBV2; D gene ambiguous. The ends were cut back, 7 bases at V and 2 bases at J, with 5 bases in the middle. Germline V gene sequence: CDR1 SNHLY, CDR2 FYNNEI. This CDR3 contains 11 residues. The CDR3 loop reads CASTLNTEAFF. The CDR3, as DNA: TGTGCCAGCACCCTTAACACTGAAGCTTTCTTT.

This CDR3 reads CASSGTGGAYNEQFF. In DNA, the CDR3 is TGTGCCAGCAGTGGAACAGGGGGCGCCTACAATGAGCAGTTCTTC. The chain combines TRBV6-5 with TRBJ2-1; TRBD1 matches 9 bases. The CDR3 is 15 amino acids. V gave up 5 bases and J gave up 2 bases; unmatched junction bases: 4. Germline assignment: CDR1 MNHEY and CDR2 SVGAGI.

This sequence joins TRBV4-2 and TRBJ2-2; 10 bases map to TRBD1. The CDR3 extends over 17 amino acids. The J segment lost 5 bases and the V segment lost 4 bases, leaving 10 bases of the junction unmatched. CDR1 is LGHNA, CDR2 YNFKEQ, per germline. The CDR3 bases are TGTGCCAGCAGCCCCCGGATGACAGGGGGCGGAACCGGGGAGCTGTTTTTT. It translates to CASSPRMTGGGTGELFF.

This clone was recorded many times. V usage is TRBV27 and J usage is TRBJ2-2, with TRBD2 as a possible D gene (6 bases). Germline CDR1 is MNHEY and CDR2 is SMNVEV (reference sequence). Trimming cost V 3 bases and J 0 bases, with 11 bases left between them. This CDR3 has 16 residues. CDR3 coding DNA: TGTGCCAGCAGTTTTTTCCTAGCGCCGAACACCGGGGAGCTGTTTTTT. Translating it yields CASSFFLAPNTGELFF.